A single sample gave rise to the 8 T cell receptor beta chains below, sequenced in a study of cytomegalovirus exposure and HLA in healthy donors. It was with 60 Vbeta and 13 Jbeta primers that the PCR ran. Using immunoSEQ multiplex PCR, the repertoire was profiled, and TCRdb retains in-frame clones only, with some absent. The profile shows 150,000 to 200,000 clones, approximately 80% of them singletons. The sample consisted of PBMCs. Receptors originate from a young man in good health and CMV-seropositive.

The chain combines TRBV10-2 with TRBJ2-2; D is unclear. The V and J ends lost 7 bases and 5 bases respectively, with 5 bases between them. The germline V gene has CDR1 WSHSY and CDR2 SAAADI. This CDR3 spans 11 amino acids. CDR3 sequence reads: CASIQTGELFF. The CDR3 DNA sequence: TGCGCCAGCATCCAAACCGGGGAGCTGTTTTTT.

This clone was seen once. This chain uses TRBV5-1 with TRBJ1-4, with unresolved D. The germline CDR1 and CDR2 sequences are SGHRS and YFSETQ. CDR3 size: 15 residues. Trimming took 2 bases from V and 3 from J, leaving 11 bases between them. CDR3 region: CASSFGRDSNEKLFF. The CDR3 DNA reads TGCGCCAGCAGCTTTGGTAGAGACTCTAATGAAAAACTGTTTTTT.

V usage is TRBV29-1 and J usage is TRBJ1-1, with unresolved D. V was clipped by 4 bases and J by 5 bases, with 14 bases between them. The CDR3 runs to 13 residues. In germline, CDR1 is SQVTM, CDR2 ANQGSEA. The CDR3: CSVGRTVGTEAFF. The CDR3 coding sequence is TGCAGCGTTGGCCGGACTGTAGGGACTGAAGCTTTCTTT.

In nucleotides, the CDR3 is TGTGCCAGCAGCTTAGGGACTAGGATCAATGAGCAGTTCTTC. Protein sequence: CASSLGTRINEQFF. The chain is built from TRBV13 and TRBJ2-1, with a tentative D call TRBD2 (6 bases). In germline, CDR1 is PRHDT, CDR2 FYEKMQ (reference sequence). The germline V and J ends were trimmed by 0 bases and 6 bases, with 9 bases remaining between them. CDR3 size: 14 residues.

The chain links TRBV4-3 to TRBJ2-5; D is undetermined. The CDR3 extends over 14 amino acids. Germline CDR1 reads LGHNA; CDR2 reads YSLEER. V was pared by 0 bases and J by 0 bases, with 5 bases between. For the CDR3, the DNA is TGCGCCAGCAGCCAAGATCACAACCAAGAGACCCAGTACTTC. It translates to CASSQDHNQETQYF.

Notes on this clone: At one of its ends the junction is not consistent with the germline gene, which may arise from a read error. The V gene is TRBV7-9, the J gene TRBJ1-6; no clear D gene. Germline V gene lookup returns CDR1 SEHNR and CDR2 FQNEAQ (reference sequence). The CDR3 totals 13 residues. The CDR3: CSSSLRENSPLHF. DNA of the CDR3: TGTTCCAGCAGCTTACGAGAGAATTCACCCCTCCACTTT.

The rearrangement joins TRBV5-6 to TRBJ2-7; possibly TRBD2 for D (5 bases). The CDR3 runs to 17 residues. Germline V gene lookup returns CDR1 SGHDT and CDR2 YYEEEE. V lost 4 bases to trimming and J lost 2 bases, with 22 bases between them. CDR3 sequence (DNA): TGTGCCAGCAGCGCCCCGCTGGGGAGAGCGAAACCCTACGAGCAGTACTTC. As protein: CASSAPLGRAKPYEQYF.

The chain has TRBV12-5 and TRBJ1-4, with 8 positions matching TRBD1. V was pared by 5 bases and J by 3 bases, with 5 bases of the junction left unmatched. This CDR3 has 15 residues. From germline, CDR1 is LGHNT and CDR2 FRNRAP. CDR3 nucleotides: TGTGCTAGTGGTCAGACAGGGGTGGCTAATGAAAAACTGTTTTTT. This encodes CASGQTGVANEKLFF.